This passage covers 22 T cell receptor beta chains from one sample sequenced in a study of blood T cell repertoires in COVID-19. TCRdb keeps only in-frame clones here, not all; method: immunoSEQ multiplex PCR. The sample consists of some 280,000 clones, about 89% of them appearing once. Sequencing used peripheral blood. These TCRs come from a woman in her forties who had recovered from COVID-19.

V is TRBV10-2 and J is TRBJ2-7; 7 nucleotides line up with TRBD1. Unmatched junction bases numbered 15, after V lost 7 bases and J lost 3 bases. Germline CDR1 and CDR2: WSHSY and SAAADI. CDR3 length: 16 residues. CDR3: CASTHGGRQGGYEQYF. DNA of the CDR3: TGCGCCAGCACCCATGGGGGACGACAGGGCGGCTACGAGCAGTACTTC.

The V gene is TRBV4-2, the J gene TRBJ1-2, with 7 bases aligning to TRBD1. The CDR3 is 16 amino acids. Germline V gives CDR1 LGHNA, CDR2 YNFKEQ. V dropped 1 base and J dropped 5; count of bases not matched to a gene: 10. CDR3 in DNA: TGTGCCAGCAGCCAAGGTAGCGACAGGGCGGTTTATGGCTACACCTTC. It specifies CASSQGSDRAVYGYTF.

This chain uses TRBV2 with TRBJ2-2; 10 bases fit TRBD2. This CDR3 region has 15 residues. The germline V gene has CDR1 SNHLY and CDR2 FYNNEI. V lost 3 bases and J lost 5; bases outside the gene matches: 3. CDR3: CASSEGLASTGELFF. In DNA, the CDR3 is TGTGCCAGCAGTGAGGGACTAGCGAGTACCGGGGAGCTGTTTTTT. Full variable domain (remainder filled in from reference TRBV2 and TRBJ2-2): EPEVTQTPSHQVTQMGQEVILRCVPISNHLYFYWYRQILGQKVEFLVSFYNNEISEKSEIFDDQFSVERPDGSNFTLKIRSTKLEDSAMYFCASSEGLASTGELFFGEGSRLTVL.

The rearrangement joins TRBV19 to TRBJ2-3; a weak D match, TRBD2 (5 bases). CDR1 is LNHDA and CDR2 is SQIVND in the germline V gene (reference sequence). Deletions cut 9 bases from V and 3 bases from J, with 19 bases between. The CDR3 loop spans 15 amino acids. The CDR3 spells CASSGRDGMTDTQYF. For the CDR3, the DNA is TGTGCCAGCTCAGGAAGAGACGGGATGACAGATACGCAGTATTTT.

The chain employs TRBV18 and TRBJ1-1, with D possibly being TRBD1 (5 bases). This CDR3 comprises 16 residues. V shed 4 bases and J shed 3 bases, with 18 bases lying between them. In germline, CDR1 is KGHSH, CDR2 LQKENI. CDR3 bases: TGTGCCAGCTCACGCACCGGCGGGGCGTTGGACACTGAAGCTTTCTTT. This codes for CASSRTGGALDTEAFF.

CDR3 loop: CASSFQGFGGELFF. CDR3 nucleotides: TGTGCCAGCAGCTTTCAGGGCTTCGGCGGGGAGCTGTTTTTT. V gene TRBV5-6 combines with J gene TRBJ2-2, with a weak D call TRBD1 (5 bases). The V end lost 2 bases, the J end lost 7 bases, and 12 bases lay between the germline ends. The CDR3 has 14 residues. The V gene's germline CDR1 is SGHDT and CDR2 YYEEEE.

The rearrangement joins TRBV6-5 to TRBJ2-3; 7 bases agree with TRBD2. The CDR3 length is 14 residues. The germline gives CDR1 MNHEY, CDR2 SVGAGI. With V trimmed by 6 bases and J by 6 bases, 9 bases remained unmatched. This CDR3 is CASSPRDYGDTQYF. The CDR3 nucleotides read TGTGCCAGCAGCCCACGGGACTATGGGGATACGCAGTATTTT.

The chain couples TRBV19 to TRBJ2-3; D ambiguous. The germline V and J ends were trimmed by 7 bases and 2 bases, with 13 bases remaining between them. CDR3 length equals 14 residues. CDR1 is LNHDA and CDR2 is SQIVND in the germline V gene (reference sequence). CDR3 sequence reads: CASTPPGNTDTQYF. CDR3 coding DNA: TGTGCCAGTACTCCCCCAGGTAACACAGATACGCAGTATTTT.

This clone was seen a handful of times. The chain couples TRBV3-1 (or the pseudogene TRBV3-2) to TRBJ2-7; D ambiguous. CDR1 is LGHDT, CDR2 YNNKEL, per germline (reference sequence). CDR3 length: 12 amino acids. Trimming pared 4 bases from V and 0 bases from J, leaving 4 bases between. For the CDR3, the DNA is TGTGCCAGCAGCCTCCTCTCCTACGAGCAGTACTTC. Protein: CASSLLSYEQYF.

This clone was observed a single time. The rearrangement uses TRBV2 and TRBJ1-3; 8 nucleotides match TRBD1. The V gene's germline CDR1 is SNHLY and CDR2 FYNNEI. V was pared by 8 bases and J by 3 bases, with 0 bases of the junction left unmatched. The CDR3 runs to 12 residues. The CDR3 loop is CASGQGGNTIYF. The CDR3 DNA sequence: TGTGCCAGCGGACAGGGTGGAAACACCATATATTTT.

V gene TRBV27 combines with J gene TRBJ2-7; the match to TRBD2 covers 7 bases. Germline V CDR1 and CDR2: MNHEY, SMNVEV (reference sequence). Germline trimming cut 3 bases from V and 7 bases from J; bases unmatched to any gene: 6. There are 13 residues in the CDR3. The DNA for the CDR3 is TGTGCCAGCAGTTTCTCAGCGGGATGGGAGCAGTACTTC. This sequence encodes CASSFSAGWEQYF.

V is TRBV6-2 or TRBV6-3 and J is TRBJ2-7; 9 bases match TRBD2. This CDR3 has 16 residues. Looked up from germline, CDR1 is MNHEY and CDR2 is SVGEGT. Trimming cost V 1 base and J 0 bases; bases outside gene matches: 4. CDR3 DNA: TGTGCCAGCAGTTACTTAGCGGGAGCCTCCTCCTACGAGCAGTACTTC. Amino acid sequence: CASSYLAGASSYEQYF.

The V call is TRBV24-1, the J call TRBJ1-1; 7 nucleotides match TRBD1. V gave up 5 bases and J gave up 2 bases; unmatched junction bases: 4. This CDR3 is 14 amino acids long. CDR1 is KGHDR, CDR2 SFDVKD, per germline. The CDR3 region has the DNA TGTGCCACCAGTGGGACAGGTGGAAACACTGAAGCTTTCTTT. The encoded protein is CATSGTGGNTEAFF.

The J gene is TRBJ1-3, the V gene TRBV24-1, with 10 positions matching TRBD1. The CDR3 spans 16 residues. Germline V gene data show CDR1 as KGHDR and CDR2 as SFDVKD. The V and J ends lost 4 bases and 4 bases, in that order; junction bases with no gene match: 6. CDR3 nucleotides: TGTGCCACCAGTGACCCCCGGGACAGGGGAGGAAACACCATATATTTT. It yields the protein CATSDPRDRGGNTIYF.

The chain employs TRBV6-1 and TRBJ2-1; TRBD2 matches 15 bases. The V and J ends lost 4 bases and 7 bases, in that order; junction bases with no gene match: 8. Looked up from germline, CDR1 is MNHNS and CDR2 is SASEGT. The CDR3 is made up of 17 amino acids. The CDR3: CASSAAGLAGGVNEQFF. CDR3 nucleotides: TGTGCCAGCAGTGCCGCGGGACTAGCGGGAGGAGTTAATGAGCAGTTCTTC.

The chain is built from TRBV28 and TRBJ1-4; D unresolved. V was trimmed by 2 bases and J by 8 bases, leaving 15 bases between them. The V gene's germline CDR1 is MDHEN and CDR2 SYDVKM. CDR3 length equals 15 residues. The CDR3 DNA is TGTGCCAGCAGTTTAGGCGGGGAGACGGGAGAAAAACTGTTTTTT. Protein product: CASSLGGETGEKLFF.

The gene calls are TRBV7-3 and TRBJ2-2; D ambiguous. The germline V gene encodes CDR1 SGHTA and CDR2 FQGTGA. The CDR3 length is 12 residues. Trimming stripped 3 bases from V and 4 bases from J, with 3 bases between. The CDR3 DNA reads TGTGCCAGCAGCTTCGGCACCGGGGAGCTGTTTTTT. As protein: CASSFGTGELFF.

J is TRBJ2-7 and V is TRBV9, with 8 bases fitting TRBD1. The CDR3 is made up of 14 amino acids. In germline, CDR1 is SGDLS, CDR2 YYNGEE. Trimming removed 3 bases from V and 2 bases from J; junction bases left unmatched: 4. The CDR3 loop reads CASSERTGPYEQYF. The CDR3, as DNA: TGTGCCAGCAGCGAGAGGACAGGGCCCTACGAGCAGTACTTC.

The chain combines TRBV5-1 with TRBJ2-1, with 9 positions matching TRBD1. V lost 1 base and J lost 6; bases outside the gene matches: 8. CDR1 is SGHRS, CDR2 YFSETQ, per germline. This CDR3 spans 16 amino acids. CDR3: CASSLRRDREANEQFF. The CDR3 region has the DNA TGCGCCAGCAGCTTGAGGAGGGACAGGGAAGCCAATGAGCAGTTCTTC.

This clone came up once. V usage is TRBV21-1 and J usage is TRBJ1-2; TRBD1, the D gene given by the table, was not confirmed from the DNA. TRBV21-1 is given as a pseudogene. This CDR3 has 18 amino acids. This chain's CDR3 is CASSSLGADRDTNYGYTF. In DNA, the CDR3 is TGTGCCAGCAGCTCCCTGGGGGCGGACAGGGACACTAACTATGGCTACACCTTC.

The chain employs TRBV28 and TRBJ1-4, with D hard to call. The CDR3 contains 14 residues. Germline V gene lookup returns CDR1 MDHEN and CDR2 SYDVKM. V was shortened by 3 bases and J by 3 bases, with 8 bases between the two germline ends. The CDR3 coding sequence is TGTGCCAGCAGTTTCGGAGGTGCTAATGAAAAACTGTTTTTT. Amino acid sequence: CASSFGGANEKLFF.

For the CDR3, the DNA is TGCGCCAGCAGCTTGGGGAATAGCGGGAGCTCATACAATGAGCAGTTCTTC. As protein: CASSLGNSGSSYNEQFF. V is TRBV5-1 and J is TRBJ2-1; the match to TRBD2 covers 9 bases. Unmatched junction bases numbered 8, after V lost 0 bases and J lost 4 bases. Per germline, CDR1 SGHRS and CDR2 YFSETQ. This CDR3 spans 17 amino acids.